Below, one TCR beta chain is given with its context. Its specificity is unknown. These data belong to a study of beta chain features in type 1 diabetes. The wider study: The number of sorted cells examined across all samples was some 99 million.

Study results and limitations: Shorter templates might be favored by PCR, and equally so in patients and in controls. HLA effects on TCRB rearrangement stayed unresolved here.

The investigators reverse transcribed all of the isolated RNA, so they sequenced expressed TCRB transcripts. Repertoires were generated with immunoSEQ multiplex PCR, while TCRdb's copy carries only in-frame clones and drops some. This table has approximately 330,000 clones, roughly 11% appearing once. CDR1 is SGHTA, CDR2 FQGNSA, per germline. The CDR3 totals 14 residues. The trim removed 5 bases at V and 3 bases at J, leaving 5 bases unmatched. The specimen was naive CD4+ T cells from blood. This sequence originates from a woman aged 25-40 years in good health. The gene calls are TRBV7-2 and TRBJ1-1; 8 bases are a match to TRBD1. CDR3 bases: TGTGCCAGCAGCGCGGGACAGGCCTACACTGAAGCTTTCTTT. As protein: CASSAGQAYTEAFF.